This entry features one T cell receptor (beta chain) sequence. TCR beta CDR3 region amplification was performed from RNA transcripts. RT-PCR in the first round (using the HTBI primer set) targeted the TCR CDR3. TCRdb passed the multiplex PCR reads through MiXCR, listing each CDR3 protein once. The sample has more than 250,000 distinct CDR3 sequences, 13% to 15% seen once. This sample was taken from a study of T cells in Graves' hyperthyroidism and ophthalmopathy. Diagnosis relied on clinical symptoms, serum thyroxine and TRAb, thyroid ultrasound and orbital computed tomography. The blood sample dates from first hyperthyroidism diagnosis, preceding any ophthalmopathy symptoms. Trimming removed 3 bases from V and 4 bases from J, with 18 bases in between. In germline, CDR1 is LNHDA, CDR2 SQIVND (reference sequence). The CDR3 has 16 residues.

The sequencing sample was made of blood. The genes are TRBV19 and TRBJ1-2, with D possibly being TRBD1 (5 bases). This TCR was recovered from a woman aged 45-65 years with Graves' hyperthyroidism that later progressed to Graves' ophthalmopathy. For the CDR3, the DNA is TGTGCCAGTAGTATTAATCGCCCAGGCCAGGGCTATGGCTACACCTTC. It yields the protein CASSINRPGQGYGYTF.